This TCR beta chain is from a study of blood T cell repertoires in COVID-19. Study details: Whether acute or convalescent, the COVID-19 samples came from the United States, Italy and Spain. In each case, the material was cDNA or gDNA derived from T cells, B-cell-depleted T cells, or PBMCs.

There are 13 residues in the CDR3. Per germline, CDR1 LNHDA and CDR2 SQIVND (reference sequence). With V trimmed by 5 bases and J by 10 bases, 7 bases remained unmatched. Under the authors' procedure: By means of reference gene primer amplification, nucleated cell counts were estimated. The protocol was immunoSEQ multiplex PCR, while the TCRdb copy is restricted to in-frame clones and leaves out a portion. Clonal size and the V and J genes are those of that table, whereas D and trimming came from the DNA. Found here are approximately 91,000 clones, approximately 80% of them singletons; the top ten hold over 6.5%.

The J gene is TRBJ1-5, the V gene TRBV19, with 8 positions matching TRBD1. The sequencing input was peripheral blood. The receptor's source is a man between 65 and 85 years old with acute or convalescent COVID-19. Written as DNA, the CDR3 is TGTGCCAGTAGTGACAGGGGCTCTAAACCCCAGCATTTT. Protein: CASSDRGSKPQHF. Full variable domain (remainder filled in from reference TRBV19 and TRBJ1-5): DGGITQSPKYLFRKEGQNVTLSCEQNLNHDAMYWYRQDPGQGLRLIYYSQIVNDFQKGDIAEGYSVSREKKESFPLTVTSAQKNPTAFYLCASSDRGSKPQHFGDGTRLSIL.